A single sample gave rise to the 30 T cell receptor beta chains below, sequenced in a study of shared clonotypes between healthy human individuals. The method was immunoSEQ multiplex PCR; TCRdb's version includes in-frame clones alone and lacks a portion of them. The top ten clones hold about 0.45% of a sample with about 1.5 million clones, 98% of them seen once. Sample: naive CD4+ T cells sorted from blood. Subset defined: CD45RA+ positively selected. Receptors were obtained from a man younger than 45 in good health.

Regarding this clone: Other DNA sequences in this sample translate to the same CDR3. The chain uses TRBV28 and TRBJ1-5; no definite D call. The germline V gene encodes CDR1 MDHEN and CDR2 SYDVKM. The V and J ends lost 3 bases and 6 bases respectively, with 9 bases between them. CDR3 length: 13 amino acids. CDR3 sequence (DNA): TGTGCCAGCAGTTTGGTGGGTACTCAGCCCCAGCATTTT. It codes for CASSLVGTQPQHF.

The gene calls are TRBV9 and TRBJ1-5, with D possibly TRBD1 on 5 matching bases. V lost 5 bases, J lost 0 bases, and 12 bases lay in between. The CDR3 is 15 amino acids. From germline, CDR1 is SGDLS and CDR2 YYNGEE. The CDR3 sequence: CASSPQGFSNQPQHF. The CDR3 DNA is TGTGCCAGCAGTCCCCAGGGATTTAGCAATCAGCCCCAGCATTTT.

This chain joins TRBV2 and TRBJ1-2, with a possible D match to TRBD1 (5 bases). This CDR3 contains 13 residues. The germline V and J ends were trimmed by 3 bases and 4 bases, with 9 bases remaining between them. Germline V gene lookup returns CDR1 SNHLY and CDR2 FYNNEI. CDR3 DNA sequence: TGTGCCAGCAGTGACAGGGATAGCTATGGCTACACCTTC. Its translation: CASSDRDSYGYTF.

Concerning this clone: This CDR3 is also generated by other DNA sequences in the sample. The CDR3 sequence: CASNPSTDTQYF. CDR3 coding DNA: TGTGCCAGTAACCCTAGCACAGATACGCAGTATTTT. V gene TRBV28 combines with J gene TRBJ2-3; D is ambiguous. The CDR3 length is 12 residues. Germline CDR1 is MDHEN and CDR2 is SYDVKM. Trimming stripped 9 bases from V and 0 bases from J, with 7 bases between.

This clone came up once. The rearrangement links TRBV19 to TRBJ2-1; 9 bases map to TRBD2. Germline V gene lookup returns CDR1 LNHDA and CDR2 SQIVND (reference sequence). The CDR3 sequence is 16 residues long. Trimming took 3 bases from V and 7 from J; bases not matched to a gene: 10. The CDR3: CASSMEHSGRRNEQFF. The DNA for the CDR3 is TGTGCCAGTAGTATGGAGCATAGCGGGAGAAGAAATGAGCAGTTCTTC.

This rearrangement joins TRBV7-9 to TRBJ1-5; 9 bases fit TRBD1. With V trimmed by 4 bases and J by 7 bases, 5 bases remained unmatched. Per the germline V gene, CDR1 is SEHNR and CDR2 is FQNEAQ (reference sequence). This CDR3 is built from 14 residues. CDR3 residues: CASSSGQGTQPQHF. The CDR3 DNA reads TGTGCCAGCAGCTCAGGACAGGGGACGCAGCCCCAGCATTTT.

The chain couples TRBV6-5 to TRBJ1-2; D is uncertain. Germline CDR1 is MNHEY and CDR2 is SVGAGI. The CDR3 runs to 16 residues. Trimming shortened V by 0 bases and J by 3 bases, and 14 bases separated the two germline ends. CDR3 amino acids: CASSYSGRTVDYGYTF. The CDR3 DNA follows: TGTGCCAGCAGTTACTCGGGTAGGACGGTTGACTATGGCTACACCTTC.

The CDR3 reads CASSSRDRGIEQFF. In DNA form, the CDR3 reads TGTGCCAGCAGCTCCCGGGACAGGGGAATAGAGCAGTTCTTC. The gene calls are TRBV7-8 and TRBJ2-1; 10 nucleotides line up with TRBD1. The germline V gene encodes CDR1 SGHVS and CDR2 FQNEAQ. The trim removed 4 bases at V and 10 bases at J, leaving 7 bases unmatched. The CDR3 length is 14 residues. The entire variable domain, with the rest obtained from reference TRBV7-8 and TRBJ2-1, is as follows: GAGVSQSPRYKVAKRGQDVALRCDPISGHVSLFWYQQALGQGPEFLTYFQNEAQLDKSGLPSDRFFAERPEGSVSTLKIQRTQQEDSAVYLCASSSRDRGIEQFFGPGTRLTVL.

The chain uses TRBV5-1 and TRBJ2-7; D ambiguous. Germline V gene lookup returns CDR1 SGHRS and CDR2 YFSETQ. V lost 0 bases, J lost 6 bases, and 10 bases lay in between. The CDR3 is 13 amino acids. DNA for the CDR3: TGCGCCAGCAGCTTGGTTCAGTCGGGCGAGCAGTACTTC. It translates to CASSLVQSGEQYF.

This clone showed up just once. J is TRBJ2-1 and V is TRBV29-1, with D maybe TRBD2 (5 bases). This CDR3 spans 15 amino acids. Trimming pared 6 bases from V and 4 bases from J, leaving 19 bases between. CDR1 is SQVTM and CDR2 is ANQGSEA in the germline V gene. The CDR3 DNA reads TGCAGCGTGGAAATACCGGGATTGTCTTACAATGAGCAGTTCTTC. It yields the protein CSVEIPGLSYNEQFF.

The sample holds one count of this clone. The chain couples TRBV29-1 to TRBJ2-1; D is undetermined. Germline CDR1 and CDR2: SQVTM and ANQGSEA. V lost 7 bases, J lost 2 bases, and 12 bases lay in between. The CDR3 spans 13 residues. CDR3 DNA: TGCAGCGGAGCCTTTGGCGCCTACAATGAGCAGTTCTTC. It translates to CSGAFGAYNEQFF.

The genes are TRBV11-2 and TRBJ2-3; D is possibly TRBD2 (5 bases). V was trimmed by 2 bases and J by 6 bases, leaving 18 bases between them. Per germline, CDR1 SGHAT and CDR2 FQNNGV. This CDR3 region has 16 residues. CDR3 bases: TGTGCCAGCAGCTTATGGCTTGTAGCGCCCCGGGATACGCAGTATTTT. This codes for CASSLWLVAPRDTQYF.

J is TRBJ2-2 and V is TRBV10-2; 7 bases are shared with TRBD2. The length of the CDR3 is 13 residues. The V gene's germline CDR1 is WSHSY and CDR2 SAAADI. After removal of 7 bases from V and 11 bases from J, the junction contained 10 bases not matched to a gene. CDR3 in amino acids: CASIKNGGGELFF. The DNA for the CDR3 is TGCGCCAGCATCAAAAATGGGGGGGGAGAGCTGTTTTTT.

The CDR3 region is CASSYSGGANEKLFF. DNA of the CDR3: TGTGCCAGCAGTTACTCGGGGGGGGCTAATGAAAAACTGTTTTTT. The chain recombines TRBV6-6 with TRBJ1-4; D may be TRBD1 (5 bases). The germline V gene encodes CDR1 MNHNY and CDR2 SVGAGI (reference sequence). The V gene lost 0 bases and the J gene lost 3 bases, with 8 bases spanning the gap. The CDR3 is 15 residues long.

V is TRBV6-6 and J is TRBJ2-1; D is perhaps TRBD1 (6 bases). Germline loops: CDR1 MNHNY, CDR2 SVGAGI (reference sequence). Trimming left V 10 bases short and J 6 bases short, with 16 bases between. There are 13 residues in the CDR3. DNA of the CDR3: TGTGCCATCGCACTCAACAGGGCCAATGAGCAGTTCTTC. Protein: CAIALNRANEQFF.

The CDR3 nucleotides read TGTGCCAGCAGCTTGCGGCAAAGAAATCAGCCCCAGCATTTT. It is translated as CASSLRQRNQPQHF. This chain uses TRBV5-8 with TRBJ1-5; D gene ambiguous. The CDR3 totals 14 residues. V gave up 1 base and J gave up 4 bases, with 9 bases separating them. CDR1 and CDR2 (germline): SGHTS, YDEGEE.

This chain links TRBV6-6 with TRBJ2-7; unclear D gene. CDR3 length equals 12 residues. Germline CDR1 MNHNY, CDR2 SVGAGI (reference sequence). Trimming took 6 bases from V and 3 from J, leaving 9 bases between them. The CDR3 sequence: CASRASRYEQYF. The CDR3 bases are TGTGCCAGCAGGGCTAGTCGCTACGAGCAGTACTTC.

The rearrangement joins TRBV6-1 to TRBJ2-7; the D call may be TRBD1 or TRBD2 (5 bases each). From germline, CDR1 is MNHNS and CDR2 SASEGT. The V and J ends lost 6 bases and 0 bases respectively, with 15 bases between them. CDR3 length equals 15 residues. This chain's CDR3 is CASREISGPSYEQYF. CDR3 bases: TGTGCCAGCAGGGAAATCTCGGGACCCTCCTACGAGCAGTACTTC.

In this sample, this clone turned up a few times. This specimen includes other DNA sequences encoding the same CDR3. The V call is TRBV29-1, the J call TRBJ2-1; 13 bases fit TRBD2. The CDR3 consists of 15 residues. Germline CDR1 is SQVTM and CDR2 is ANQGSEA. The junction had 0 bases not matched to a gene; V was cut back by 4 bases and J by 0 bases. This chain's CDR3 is CSVGTSGSSYNEQFF. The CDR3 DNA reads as TGCAGCGTTGGGACTAGCGGGAGCTCCTACAATGAGCAGTTCTTC.

The CDR3: CASSSTPRTGIADTQYF. In DNA form, the CDR3 reads TGTGCCAGCAGCTCTACCCCAAGGACAGGGATCGCAGATACGCAGTATTTT. V usage is TRBV28 and J usage is TRBJ2-3, with 8 bases aligning to TRBD1. This CDR3 contains 17 residues. V trimming: 6 bases; J trimming: 4 bases; junction bases outside the gene matches: 15. Per the germline V gene, CDR1 is MDHEN and CDR2 is SYDVKM.

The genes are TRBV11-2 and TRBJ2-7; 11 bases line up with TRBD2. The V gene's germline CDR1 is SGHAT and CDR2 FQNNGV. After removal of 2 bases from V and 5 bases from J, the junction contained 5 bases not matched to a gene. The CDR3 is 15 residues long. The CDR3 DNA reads TGTGCCAGCAGCTTAATAGCGGGAGGGAGTCACGAGCAGTACTTC. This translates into CASSLIAGGSHEQYF.

The CDR3 protein is CASSQDGRPANEKLFF. The CDR3 DNA reads as TGCGCCAGCAGCCAGGACGGCCGGCCCGCTAATGAAAAACTGTTTTTT. The chain uses TRBV4-3 and TRBJ1-4; no firm D call. The CDR3 sequence is 16 residues long. The germline CDR1 and CDR2 sequences are LGHNA and YSLEER. Between the trimmed V and J ends, which lost 3 bases and 3 bases, there was a span of 14 bases.

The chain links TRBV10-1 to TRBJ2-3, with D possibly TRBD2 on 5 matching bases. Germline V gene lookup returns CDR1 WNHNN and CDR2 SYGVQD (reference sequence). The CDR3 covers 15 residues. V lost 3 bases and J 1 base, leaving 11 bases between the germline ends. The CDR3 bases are TGCGCCAGCAGTGACGGCGGGCAAGGCACAGATACGCAGTATTTT. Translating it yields CASSDGGQGTDTQYF.

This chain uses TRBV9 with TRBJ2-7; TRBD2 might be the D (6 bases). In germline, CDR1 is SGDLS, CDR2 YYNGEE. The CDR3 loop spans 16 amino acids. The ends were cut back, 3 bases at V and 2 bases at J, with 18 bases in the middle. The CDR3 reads CASSARSGTVPYEQYF. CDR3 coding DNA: TGTGCCAGCAGCGCCCGATCCGGGACTGTCCCCTACGAGCAGTACTTC.

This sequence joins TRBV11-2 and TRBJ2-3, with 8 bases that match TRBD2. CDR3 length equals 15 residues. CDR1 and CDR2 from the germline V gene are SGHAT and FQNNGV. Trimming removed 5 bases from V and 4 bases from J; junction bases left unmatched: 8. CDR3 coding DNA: TGTGCCAGCAGCCTCAGCGGGAGCGTAGCAGATACGCAGTATTTT. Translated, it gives CASSLSGSVADTQYF.

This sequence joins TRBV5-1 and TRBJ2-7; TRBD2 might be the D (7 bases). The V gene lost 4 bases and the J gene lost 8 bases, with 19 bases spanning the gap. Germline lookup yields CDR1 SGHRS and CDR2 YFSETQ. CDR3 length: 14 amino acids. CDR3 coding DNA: TGCGCCAGCAGCCCTGGGGGCACCGGGGGGAAGCAGTACTTC. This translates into CASSPGGTGGKQYF.

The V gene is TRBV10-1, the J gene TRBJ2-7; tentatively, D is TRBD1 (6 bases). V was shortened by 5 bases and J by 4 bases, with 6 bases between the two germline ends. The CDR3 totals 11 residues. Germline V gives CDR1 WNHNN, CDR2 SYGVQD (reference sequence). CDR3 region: CASSQGYEQYF. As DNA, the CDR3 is TGCGCCAGCAGTCAGGGGTACGAGCAGTACTTC.

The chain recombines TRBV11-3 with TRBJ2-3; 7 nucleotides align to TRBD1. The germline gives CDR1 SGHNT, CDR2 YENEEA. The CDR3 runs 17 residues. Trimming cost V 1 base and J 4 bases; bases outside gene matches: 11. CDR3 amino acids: CASSLGGWDSNPDTQYF. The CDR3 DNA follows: TGTGCCAGCAGCTTAGGGGGTTGGGACAGTAACCCAGATACGCAGTATTTT.

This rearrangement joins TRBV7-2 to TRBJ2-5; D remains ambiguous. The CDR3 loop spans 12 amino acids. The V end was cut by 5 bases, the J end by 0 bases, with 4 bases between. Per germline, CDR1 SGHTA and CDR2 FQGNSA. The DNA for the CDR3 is TGTGCCAGCAGCACCAACCAAGAGACCCAGTACTTC. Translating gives CASSTNQETQYF.

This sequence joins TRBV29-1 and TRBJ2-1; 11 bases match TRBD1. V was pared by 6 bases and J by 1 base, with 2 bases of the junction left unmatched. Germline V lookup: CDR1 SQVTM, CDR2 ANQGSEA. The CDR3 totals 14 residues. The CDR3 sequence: CSVGTGGSYNEQFF. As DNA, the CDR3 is TGCAGCGTAGGGACAGGGGGATCCTACAATGAGCAGTTCTTC.